This is a list of T cell receptor beta chains from one sample in a study of T cell changes during pregnancy in multiple sclerosis. The assay was immunoSEQ multiplex PCR, and TCRdb's table has in-frame clones only and misses some. The table records approximately 60,000 clones, 85% to 95% of them present only once. The material sequenced was CD8+ T cells from peripheral blood mononuclear cells, taken in the third trimester of pregnancy. These receptors all stem from a female donor with multiple sclerosis, enrolled in a pregnancy study. Both conserved end residues are part of each CDR3. The order of the fields is D gene, J gene, V gene, clone size, CDR3 protein, CDR3 DNA. A D gene is named only where the DNA matches it firmly. Where a row states a size, it is once, few, many or the class of an expanded clone; other rows omit it.

.	TRBJ2-5	TRBV7-9	.	CASSLEGGETQYF	TGTGCCAGCAGCTTAGAGGGCGGGGAGACCCAGTACTTC
.	TRBJ2-3	TRBV6-5	.	CASSYSRGSTDTQYF	TGTGCCAGCAGTTACTCACGCGGGAGCACAGATACGCAGTATTTT
.	TRBJ2-7	TRBV4-1	.	CASSQTIGQSYEQYF	TGCGCCAGCAGCCAAACTATCGGACAGTCCTACGAGCAGTACTTC
TRBD2	TRBJ2-2	TRBV6-1	.	CASTDPGTSGRNDGELFF	TGTGCCAGCACTGACCCCGGGACTAGCGGGAGAAATGACGGGGAGCTGTTTTTT
TRBD2	TRBJ2-7	TRBV27	.	CASSLRGTNYEQYF	TGTGCCAGCAGTTTGCGGGGGACGAACTACGAGCAGTACTTC
.	TRBJ1-2	TRBV6-6	once	CASSTGFNYGYTF	TGTGCCAGCAGTACGGGGTTTAACTATGGCTACACCTTC
.	TRBJ2-5	TRBV10-1	.	CASSEPREGVETQYF	TGCGCCAGCAGTGAGCCGAGGGAAGGTGTGGAGACCCAGTACTTC
TRBD2	TRBJ2-5	TRBV14	.	CASSQTSGRETQYF	TGTGCCAGCAGCCAGACTAGCGGGAGAGAGACCCAGTACTTC
TRBD2	TRBJ2-7	TRBV7-6	.	CASSLVASGSLIEQYF	TGTGCCAGCAGCTTAGTTGCTAGCGGGAGTCTGATCGAGCAGTACTTC
TRBD2	TRBJ2-1	TRBV11-2	.	CASSFIGRLAGESYNEQFF	TGTGCCAGCAGCTTCATAGGGCGACTAGCGGGAGAGTCCTACAATGAGCAGTTCTTC
.	TRBJ1-2	TRBV27	.	CASSGRNYYGYTF	TGTGCCAGCAGTGGCAGGAACTACTATGGCTACACCTTC
.	TRBJ2-3	TRBV18	.	CASSPPKSAVTDTQYF	TGTGCCAGCTCACCCCCAAAAAGCGCAGTCACAGATACGCAGTATTTT
TRBD2	TRBJ2-2	TRBV13	.	CASSLGGLAGANTGELFF	TGTGCCAGCAGCTTAGGGGGACTAGCGGGGGCAAACACCGGGGAGCTGTTTTTT
TRBD1	TRBJ2-7	TRBV2	.	CASNTGAYEQYF	TGTGCCAGCAATACAGGGGCCTACGAGCAGTACTTC
.	TRBJ2-2	TRBV10-3	.	CAISVDRTGELFF	TGTGCCATCAGTGTTGACAGGACCGGGGAGCTGTTTTTT
TRBD2	TRBJ2-1	TRBV6-1	.	CASSELAGAINEQFF	TGTGCCAGCAGTGAACTAGCGGGAGCTATCAATGAGCAGTTCTTC
TRBD1	TRBJ2-1	TRBV6-6	.	CASSHTGAAYNEQFF	TGTGCCAGCAGTCATACAGGGGCCGCCTACAATGAGCAGTTCTTC
TRBD2	TRBJ2-7	TRBV11-2	.	CASSIGTSGYYEQYF	TGTGCCAGCAGCATAGGGACTAGCGGATACTACGAGCAGTACTTC
TRBD2	TRBJ2-7	TRBV27	.	CASSPGTSGVLIIEQYF	TGTGCCAGCAGTCCCGGGACTAGCGGCGTACTTATCATAGAGCAGTACTTC
.	TRBJ1-4	TRBV10-3	.	CAISDRQQVPREKLFF	TGTGCCATCAGCGACCGTCAACAGGTTCCCAGGGAAAAACTGTTTTTT
TRBD1	TRBJ2-7	TRBV19	once	CASSRSTGGGYEQYF	TGTGCCAGTAGTAGGTCGACAGGGGGGGGTTACGAGCAGTACTTC
TRBD2	TRBJ2-1	TRBV5-1	.	CASSGGSSGPPYNEQFF	TGCGCCAGCAGCGGGGGCTCTAGCGGGCCACCGTACAATGAGCAGTTCTTC
TRBD1	TRBJ1-2	TRBV9	.	CASSKDRGNNYGYTF	TGTGCCAGCAGCAAGGACAGGGGGAATAACTATGGCTACACCTTC
TRBD2	TRBJ2-1	TRBV5-1	.	CASSLGSREGSYNEQFF	TGCGCCAGCAGCTTGGGATCGCGGGAGGGCTCCTACAATGAGCAGTTCTTC
.	TRBJ1-5	TRBV18	once	CASSHRRSFWGNQPQHF	TGTGCCAGCTCCCACAGGAGATCCTTTTGGGGCAATCAGCCCCAGCATTTT